This T cell receptor beta chain was identified during a study of cytomegalovirus exposure and HLA in healthy donors. Study at large: Of approximately 400 genotyped donors, about 80% clustered with self-reported Caucasian donors.

V was shortened by 4 bases and J by 11 bases, with 20 bases between the two germline ends. Germline V CDR1 and CDR2: MNHNS, SASEGT. The CDR3 sequence is 15 residues long. The PCR used 60 Vbeta and 13 Jbeta primers. Assay: immunoSEQ multiplex PCR; the TCRdb copy retains only in-frame clones and omits some. The sample lists 130,000 to 150,000 clones; approximately 80% were seen once. Input material: PBMCs. This receptor was taken from a male donor in good health and CMV-seronegative. The chain combines TRBV6-1 with TRBJ1-4, with D possibly being TRBD1 (5 bases). The CDR3 DNA is TGTGCCAGCAGTGGGGCTGGCTCGTCAGGGTGGAAACTGTTTTTT. Protein sequence: CASSGAGSSGWKLFF.